The present T cell receptor (beta chain) was sequenced within a study of OX40 agonist ivuxolimab in advanced cancers. Whole-study findings and limits: Some of the nonresponding patients also showed low levels of normalized T-cell clonal expansion. At doses 0.1 to 3.0 mg/kg, CD4+ and CD8+ clones expanded.

Assay: immunoSEQ multiplex PCR; the TCRdb copy retains only in-frame clones and omits some. Here the sample spans around 50,000 clones, approximately 80% being singletons. This clone was observed once. The antigen is not known. This sequence was found in an adult with an advanced solid tumor such as melanoma, head and neck, liver or kidney cancer. Source: CD4+ or CD8+ T cells sorted from blood, taken in a trial of the OX40 agonist ivuxolimab.

The CDR3 region is CASRRISRGGEKLFF. DNA of the CDR3: TGTGCCAGCAGACGAATCTCCCGGGGTGGTGAAAAACTGTTTTTT. V usage is TRBV7-2 and J usage is TRBJ1-4, with D hard to call. Trimming left V 6 bases short and J 7 bases short, with 18 bases between. This CDR3 has 15 residues. Germline CDR1 SGHTA, CDR2 FQGNSA.